A selection of T cell receptor beta chains follows, all from one sample in a study of chemoradiotherapy in HPV16-positive cancers. Sequencing was performed with immunoSEQ multiplex PCR; in TCRdb, only in-frame clones are kept and a portion is missing. The table includes approximately 58,000 clones, about 88% detected once. The sequenced sample was blood, obtained from a patient who underwent chemoradiotherapy. Receptors were obtained from a human donor with HPV-associated anogenital cancer. Both conserved end residues are part of each CDR3. A D gene is named only where the DNA matches it firmly. Size tells how often a clone was seen (once, few, many) or the class of an expanded clone, and some rows leave it out.

d_call: .; j_call: TRBJ2-1; clone_size: .; v_call: TRBV6-5; cdr3_nt: TGTGCCAGCACTATAAATATGTGGTCTGAGCAGTTCTTC; cdr3_aa: CASTINMWSEQFF
d_call: TRBD1; j_call: TRBJ1-5; clone_size: .; v_call: TRBV10-1; cdr3_nt: TGCGCCAGCACTCTCGGACAGGAGCTCAATCAGCCCCAGCATTTT; cdr3_aa: CASTLGQELNQPQHF
d_call: .; j_call: TRBJ1-5; clone_size: .; v_call: TRBV5-1; cdr3_nt: TGCGCCAGCAGCTTGGGCGGATCTAGCAATCAGCCCCAGCATTTT; cdr3_aa: CASSLGGSSNQPQHF
d_call: .; j_call: TRBJ2-5; clone_size: once; v_call: TRBV7-6; cdr3_nt: TGTGCCAGCCGTCGTGCCTTTCTCGAGACCCAGTACTTC; cdr3_aa: CASRRAFLETQYF
d_call: TRBD2; j_call: TRBJ2-7; clone_size: once; v_call: TRBV2; cdr3_nt: TGTGCCAGCAGAATGCGACTAGCGGCAGGAAACAACGAGCAGTACTTC; cdr3_aa: CASRMRLAAGNNEQYF
d_call: .; j_call: TRBJ2-3; clone_size: .; v_call: TRBV19; cdr3_nt: TGTGCCAGTAGTATCCGGACCCGCACAGATACGCAGTATTTT; cdr3_aa: CASSIRTRTDTQYF
d_call: .; j_call: TRBJ2-3; clone_size: .; v_call: TRBV19; cdr3_nt: TGTGCCAGTAGTACCCGCAATGGGGATACGCAGTATTTT; cdr3_aa: CASSTRNGDTQYF
d_call: TRBD2; j_call: TRBJ2-7; clone_size: .; v_call: TRBV5-1; cdr3_nt: TGCGCCAGCAGCCGGGAGGGGTTACGGTCGGAGCAGTACTTC; cdr3_aa: CASSREGLRSEQYF
d_call: .; j_call: TRBJ1-3; clone_size: .; v_call: TRBV11-3; cdr3_nt: TGTGCCAGCAGCAGAGGGGGTCCTGGAAACACCATATATTTT; cdr3_aa: CASSRGGPGNTIYF
d_call: TRBD1; j_call: TRBJ2-2; clone_size: .; v_call: TRBV19; cdr3_nt: TGTGCCAGTAGGGACAGGGGAAACACCGGGGAGCTGTTTTTT; cdr3_aa: CASRDRGNTGELFF
d_call: .; j_call: TRBJ2-7; clone_size: .; v_call: TRBV30; cdr3_nt: TGTGCCTGGAGTGTAGGGCGGTTAGCCTACGAGCAGTACTTC; cdr3_aa: CAWSVGRLAYEQYF
d_call: TRBD1; j_call: TRBJ1-2; clone_size: .; v_call: TRBV7-2; cdr3_nt: TGTGCCAGCAGAAATAACAGGGGGCGCAACTATGGCTACACCTTC; cdr3_aa: CASRNNRGRNYGYTF
d_call: .; j_call: TRBJ1-6; clone_size: .; v_call: TRBV30; cdr3_nt: TGTGCCTGGAACATGGCCAATTCACCCCTCCACTTT; cdr3_aa: CAWNMANSPLHF
d_call: .; j_call: TRBJ2-1; clone_size: .; v_call: TRBV21-1; cdr3_nt: TGTGCCAGCAGCAAAGGGGGTGAAAGGCGGGAGGAGGTGAATGAGCAGTTCTTC; cdr3_aa: CASSKGGERREEVNEQFF
d_call: .; j_call: TRBJ2-5; clone_size: .; v_call: TRBV6-1; cdr3_nt: TGTGCCAGCAGTGAAAAGTTAGAGACCCAGTACTTC; cdr3_aa: CASSEKLETQYF
d_call: .; j_call: TRBJ1-5; clone_size: .; v_call: TRBV6-6; cdr3_nt: TGTGCCAGCAGCCGGCGGGGCAGGGGCTTGTCTCAGCCCCAGCATTTT; cdr3_aa: CASSRRGRGLSQPQHF
d_call: TRBD1; j_call: TRBJ2-7; clone_size: .; v_call: TRBV4-3; cdr3_nt: TGCGCCAGCAGCCTTGGGACAGGGGGATCCTACGAGCAGTACTTC; cdr3_aa: CASSLGTGGSYEQYF
d_call: .; j_call: TRBJ1-2; clone_size: .; v_call: TRBV30; cdr3_nt: TGTGCCTACGTCCGACGGACAAACTATGGCTACACCTTC; cdr3_aa: CAYVRRTNYGYTF
d_call: TRBD1; j_call: TRBJ2-7; clone_size: few; v_call: TRBV7-2; cdr3_nt: TGTGCCAGCAGCTCCAGAACAGGGGGCTTGTACGAGCAGTACTTC; cdr3_aa: CASSSRTGGLYEQYF